This T cell receptor beta chain was found in a study of T cells in tuberculosis. The ends were cut back, 1 base at V and 8 bases at J, with 21 bases in the middle. CDR3 length: 17 residues. Germline CDR1 KGHSH, CDR2 LQKENI. Using immunoSEQ multiplex PCR, the repertoire was profiled, and TCRdb retains in-frame clones only, with some absent. Altogether 88,000 or so clones are present, roughly 91% being singletons, with the ten largest covering approximately 2%. Thawed, overnight-rested PBMC were stained with GMM-loaded CD1B tetramer, viability dye and anti-CD3, then sorted. C32 glucose monomycolate from Rhodococcus equi was loaded onto the CD1B tetramers. Approximately 95,000 tetramer-negative cells were sorted from each donor. Study results and limitations: T cells binding CD1B-GMM tetramer weakly possibly escaped the sort.

V usage is TRBV18 and J usage is TRBJ1-5; the D gene is possibly TRBD1 (6 bases). This receptor was obtained from an adult woman with latent tuberculosis. Material for sequencing was CD1b-GMM tetramer-negative cells sorted from PBMCs. This CDR3 reads CASSPQPASSGAEPQHF. The DNA of the CDR3 is TGTGCCAGCTCACCACAGCCGGCGTCGTCAGGGGCTGAGCCCCAGCATTTT.